This TCR beta chain comes out of a study of blood T cell repertoires in COVID-19. Produced via immunoSEQ multiplex PCR; TCRdb's table is partial and in-frame only. The sample lists more than 20,000 clones, more than 80% occurring once. Germline V gives CDR1 SGHDT, CDR2 YYEEEE. The CDR3 length is 16 residues. V gave up 0 bases and J gave up 3 bases; unmatched junction bases: 5. The sample holds a few counts of this clone. This TCR was sampled from a human donor in a cohort sampled during active COVID-19. The chain recombines TRBV5-6 with TRBJ1-1, with 10 bases lining up with TRBD1. Sequenced material: peripheral blood. DNA for the CDR3: TGTGCCAGCAGCTTGGCGGGACAGGGGAGGGACACTGAAGCTTTCTTT. Amino acids: CASSLAGQGRDTEAFF. Filled out from reference TRBV5-6 and TRBJ1-1, the complete variable domain reads DAGVTQSPTHLIKTRGQQVTLRCSPKSGHDTVSWYQQALGQGPQFIFQYYEEEERQRGNFPDRFSGHQFPNYSSELNVNALLLGDSALYLCASSLAGQGRDTEAFFGQGTRLTVV.